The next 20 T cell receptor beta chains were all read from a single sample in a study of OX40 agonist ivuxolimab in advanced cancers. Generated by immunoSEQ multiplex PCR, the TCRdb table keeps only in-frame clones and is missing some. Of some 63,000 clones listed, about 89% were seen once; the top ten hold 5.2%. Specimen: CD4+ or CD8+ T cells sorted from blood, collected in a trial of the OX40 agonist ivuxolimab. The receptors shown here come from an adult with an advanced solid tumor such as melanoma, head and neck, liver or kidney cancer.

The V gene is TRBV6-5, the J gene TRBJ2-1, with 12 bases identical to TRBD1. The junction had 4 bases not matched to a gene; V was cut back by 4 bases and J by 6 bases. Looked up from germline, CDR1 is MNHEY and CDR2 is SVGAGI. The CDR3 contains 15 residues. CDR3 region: CASSSRDRGLNEQFF. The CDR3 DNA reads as TGTGCCAGCAGTTCTCGGGACAGGGGGCTCAATGAGCAGTTCTTC.

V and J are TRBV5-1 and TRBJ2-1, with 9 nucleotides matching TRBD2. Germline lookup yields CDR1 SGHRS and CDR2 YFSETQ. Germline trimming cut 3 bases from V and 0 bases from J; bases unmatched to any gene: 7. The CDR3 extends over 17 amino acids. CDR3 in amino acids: CASSSLSGGSSYNEQFF. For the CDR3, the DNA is TGCGCCAGCAGCTCCCTTAGCGGGGGAAGCTCCTACAATGAGCAGTTCTTC.

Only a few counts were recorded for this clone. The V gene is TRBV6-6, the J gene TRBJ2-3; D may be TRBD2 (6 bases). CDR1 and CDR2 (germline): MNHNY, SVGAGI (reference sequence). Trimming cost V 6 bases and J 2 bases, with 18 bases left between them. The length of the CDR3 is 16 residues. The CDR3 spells CASSPDPRRATDTQYF. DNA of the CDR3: TGTGCCAGCAGCCCCGATCCCAGGAGGGCCACAGATACGCAGTATTTT.

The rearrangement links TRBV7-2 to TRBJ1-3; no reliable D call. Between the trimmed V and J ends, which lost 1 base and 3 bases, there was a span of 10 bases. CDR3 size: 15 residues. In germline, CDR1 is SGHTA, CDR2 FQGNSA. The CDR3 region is CASSLDGLVGNTIYF. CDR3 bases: TGTGCCAGCAGCTTAGACGGGTTGGTTGGAAACACCATATATTTT.

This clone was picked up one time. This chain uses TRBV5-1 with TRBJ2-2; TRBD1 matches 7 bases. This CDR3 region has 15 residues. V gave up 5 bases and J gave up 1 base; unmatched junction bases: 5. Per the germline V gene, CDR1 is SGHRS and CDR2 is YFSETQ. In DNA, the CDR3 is TGCGCCAGCAGTTCGGGACAGTTGAACACCGGGGAGCTGTTTTTT. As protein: CASSSGQLNTGELFF.

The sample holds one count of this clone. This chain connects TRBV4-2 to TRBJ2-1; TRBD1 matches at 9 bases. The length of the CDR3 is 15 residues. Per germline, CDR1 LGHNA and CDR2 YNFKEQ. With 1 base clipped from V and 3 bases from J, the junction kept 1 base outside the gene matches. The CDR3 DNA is TGTGCCAGCAGCCAAGGACAGGGGGGCTACAATGAGCAGTTCTTC. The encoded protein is CASSQGQGGYNEQFF.

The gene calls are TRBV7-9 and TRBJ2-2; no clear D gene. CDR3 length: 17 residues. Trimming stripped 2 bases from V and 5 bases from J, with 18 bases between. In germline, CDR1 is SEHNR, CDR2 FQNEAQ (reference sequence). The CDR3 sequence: CASSLQNLVDATGELFF. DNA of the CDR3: TGTGCCAGCAGCTTACAAAATCTAGTGGACGCGACCGGGGAGCTGTTTTTT.

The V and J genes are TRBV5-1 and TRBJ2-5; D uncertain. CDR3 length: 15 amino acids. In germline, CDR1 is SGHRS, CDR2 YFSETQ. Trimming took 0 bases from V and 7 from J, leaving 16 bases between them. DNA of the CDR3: TGCGCCAGCAGCTTGGAGACTGTGACCGGTCGGACCCAGTACTTC. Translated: CASSLETVTGRTQYF.

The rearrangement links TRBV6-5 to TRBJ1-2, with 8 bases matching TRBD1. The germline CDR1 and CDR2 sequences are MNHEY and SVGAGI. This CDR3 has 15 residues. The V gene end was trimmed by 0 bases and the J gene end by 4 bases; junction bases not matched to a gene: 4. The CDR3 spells CASSYSGQGIYGYTF. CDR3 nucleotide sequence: TGTGCCAGCAGTTACTCTGGACAGGGCATCTATGGCTACACCTTC.

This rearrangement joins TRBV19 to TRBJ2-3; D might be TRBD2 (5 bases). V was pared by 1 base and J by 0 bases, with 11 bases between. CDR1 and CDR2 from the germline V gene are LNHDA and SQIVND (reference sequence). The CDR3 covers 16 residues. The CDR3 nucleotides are TGTGCCAGTAGTATAGCAAGCGGAATTAGCACAGATACGCAGTATTTT. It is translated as CASSIASGISTDTQYF.

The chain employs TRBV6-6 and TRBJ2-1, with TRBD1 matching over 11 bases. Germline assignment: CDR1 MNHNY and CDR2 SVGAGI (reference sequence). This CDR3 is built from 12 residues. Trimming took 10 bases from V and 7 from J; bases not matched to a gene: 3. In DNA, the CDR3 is TGTGCCATCGGACAGGGGGCAAATGAGCAGTTCTTC. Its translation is CAIGQGANEQFF.

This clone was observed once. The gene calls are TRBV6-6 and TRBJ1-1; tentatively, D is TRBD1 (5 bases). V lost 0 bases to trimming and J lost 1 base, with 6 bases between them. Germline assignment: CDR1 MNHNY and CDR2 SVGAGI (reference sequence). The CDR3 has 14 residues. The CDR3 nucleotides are TGTGCCAGCAGTTACTCGGGGGGGAACACTGAAGCTTTCTTT. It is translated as CASSYSGGNTEAFF.

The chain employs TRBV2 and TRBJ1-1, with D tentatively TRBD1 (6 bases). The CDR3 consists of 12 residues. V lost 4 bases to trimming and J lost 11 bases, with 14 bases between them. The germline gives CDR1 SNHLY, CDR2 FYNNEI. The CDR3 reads CASSVTGTNAFF. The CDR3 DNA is TGTGCCAGCAGTGTCACAGGGACAAACGCTTTCTTT.

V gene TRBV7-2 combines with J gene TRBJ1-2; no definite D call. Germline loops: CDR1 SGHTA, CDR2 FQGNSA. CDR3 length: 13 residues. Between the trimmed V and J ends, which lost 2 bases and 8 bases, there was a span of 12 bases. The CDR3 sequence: CASSLSGPVGYTF. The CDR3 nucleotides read TGTGCCAGCAGCTTATCTGGGCCGGTGGGCTACACCTTC.

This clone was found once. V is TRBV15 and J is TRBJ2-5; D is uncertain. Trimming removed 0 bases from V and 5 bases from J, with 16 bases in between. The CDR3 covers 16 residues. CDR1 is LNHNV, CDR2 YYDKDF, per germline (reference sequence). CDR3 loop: CATSRDFALAGETQYF. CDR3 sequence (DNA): TGTGCCACCAGCAGAGATTTTGCCTTGGCTGGCGAGACCCAGTACTTC.

The CDR3 DNA sequence: TGCGCCAGCAGCACAGAGGGGGCCGGGGAGACCCAGTACTTC. Protein: CASSTEGAGETQYF. The chain couples TRBV5-1 to TRBJ2-5, with 7 bases that match TRBD1. The CDR3 has 14 residues. From germline, CDR1 is SGHRS and CDR2 YFSETQ. With V trimmed by 4 bases and J by 5 bases, 8 bases remained unmatched.

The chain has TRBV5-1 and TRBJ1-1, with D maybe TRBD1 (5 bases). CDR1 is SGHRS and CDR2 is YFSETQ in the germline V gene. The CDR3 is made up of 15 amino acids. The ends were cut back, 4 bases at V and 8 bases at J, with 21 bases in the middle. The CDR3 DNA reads TGCGCCAGCAGCGTCTCGGGACGCGGGACCGGGGAAGCTTTCTTT. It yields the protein CASSVSGRGTGEAFF.

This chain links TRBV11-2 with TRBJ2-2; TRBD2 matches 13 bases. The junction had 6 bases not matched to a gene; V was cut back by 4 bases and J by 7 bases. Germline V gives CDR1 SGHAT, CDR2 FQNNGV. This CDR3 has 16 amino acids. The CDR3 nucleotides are TGTGCCAGCAGCTCGACTAGCGGGAGGTGGGGCGGGGAGCTGTTTTTT. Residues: CASSSTSGRWGGELFF.

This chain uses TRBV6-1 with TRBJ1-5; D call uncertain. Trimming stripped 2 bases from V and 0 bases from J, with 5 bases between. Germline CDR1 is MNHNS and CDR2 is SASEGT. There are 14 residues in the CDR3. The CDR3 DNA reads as TGTGCCAGCAGTGAAAGGGTTAGCAATCAGCCCCAGCATTTT. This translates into CASSERVSNQPQHF.

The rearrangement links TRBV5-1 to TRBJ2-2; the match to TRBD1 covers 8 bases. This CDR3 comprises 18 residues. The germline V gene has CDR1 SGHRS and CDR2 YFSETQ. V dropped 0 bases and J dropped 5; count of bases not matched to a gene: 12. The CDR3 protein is CASSLGPAGGGWTGELFF. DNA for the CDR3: TGCGCCAGCAGCTTGGGGCCCGCAGGGGGCGGTTGGACCGGGGAGCTGTTTTTT.